A single sample is the source of the 6 T cell receptor beta chains below, sequenced in a study of blood T cell repertoires in COVID-19. Assay used: immunoSEQ multiplex PCR; TCRdb lists only in-frame clones, some missing. The sample has about 110,000 clones, about 75% seen once; the top ten hold 16%. The sample consisted of peripheral blood. Receptors were obtained from a woman over 75 with active or convalescent COVID-19.

This clone was seen just once. V usage is TRBV7-8 and J usage is TRBJ2-1, with TRBD2 matching 7 bases. The CDR3 sequence is 17 residues long. Germline-derived CDR1 and CDR2 are SGHVS and FQNEAQ. Trimming removed 1 base from V and 8 bases from J; junction bases left unmatched: 14. The CDR3 DNA reads TGTGCCAGCAGCTTAGACGGTAGGGCGGGGGTAGGGGATGAGCAGTTCTTC. It translates to CASSLDGRAGVGDEQFF. The full variable domain, its missing parts supplied by reference TRBV7-8 and TRBJ2-1, is GAGVSQSPRYKVAKRGQDVALRCDPISGHVSLFWYQQALGQGPEFLTYFQNEAQLDKSGLPSDRFFAERPEGSVSTLKIQRTQQEDSAVYLCASSLDGRAGVGDEQFFGPGTRLTVL.

DNA of the CDR3: TGTGCCAGCAGCTCGTCGGGGGTACGACAAGAGACCCAGTACTTC. Encoded protein: CASSSSGVRQETQYF. This chain connects TRBV6-5 to TRBJ2-5; perhaps TRBD2 as D (6 bases). The ends were cut back, 6 bases at V and 2 bases at J, with 16 bases in the middle. Germline CDR1 MNHEY, CDR2 SVGAGI. The CDR3 contains 15 residues.

This rearrangement joins TRBV18 to TRBJ1-1; a weak D match, TRBD1 (5 bases). Trimming took 6 bases from V and 4 from J, leaving 18 bases between them. The CDR3 runs to 15 residues. Per the germline V gene, CDR1 is KGHSH and CDR2 is LQKENI. The DNA of the CDR3 is TGTGCCAGCTCCCCTCTGGAGGGGTTTGGCACTGAAGCTTTCTTT. Translation gives CASSPLEGFGTEAFF. The full variable domain, in which reference TRBV18 and TRBJ1-1 provide the parts outside the CDR3, is NAGVMQNPRHLVRRRGQEARLRCSPMKGHSHVYWYRQLPEEGLKFMVYLQKENIIDESGMPKERFSAEFPKEGPSILRIQQVVRGDSAAYFCASSPLEGFGTEAFFGQGTRLTVV.

The chain uses TRBV21-1 and TRBJ2-2; TRBD1 was called by the table and not checked on the DNA. TRBV21-1 is tagged as a pseudogene. The CDR3 totals 16 residues. The CDR3, as DNA: TGTGCCAGCAGCAAATCTCAGGGACAGGGTCTTCGGGAGCTGTTTTTT. It translates to CASSKSQGQGLRELFF.

The chain couples TRBV7-3 to TRBJ2-1, with 8 bases that match TRBD2. Germline CDR1 SGHTA, CDR2 FQGTGA. V gave up 2 bases and J gave up 8 bases; unmatched junction bases: 5. The CDR3 consists of 14 residues. The DNA for the CDR3 is TGTGCCAGCAGCTTATTAGCGGGAATGCATGAGCAGTTCTTC. Protein sequence: CASSLLAGMHEQFF.

The gene calls are TRBV5-4 and TRBJ1-1, with D perhaps matching TRBD1 (6 bases). Germline CDR1 and CDR2: SGHNT and YYREEE (reference sequence). The length of the CDR3 is 15 residues. V was clipped by 0 bases and J by 0 bases, with 9 bases between them. For the CDR3, the DNA is TGTGCCAGCAGCTTGGGGGGACACATGAACACTGAAGCTTTCTTT. Its protein product is CASSLGGHMNTEAFF.